The 15 T cell receptor beta chains listed next were all sequenced from one sample in a study of cytomegalovirus exposure and HLA in healthy donors. The PCR made use of 60 Vbeta and 13 Jbeta primers. Measured with immunoSEQ multiplex PCR; TCRdb has only the in-frame clones, and not every one. The sample yields around 58,000 clones, 77% seen once. Sequenced input: PBMCs. Receptors were obtained from a female donor in good health and CMV-seronegative.

V gene TRBV19 combines with J gene TRBJ2-7, with TRBD2 identical over 14 bases. This CDR3 is 17 amino acids long. The V segment lost 5 bases and the J segment 0 bases; nucleotides outside the gene matches: 6. Germline V CDR1 and CDR2: LNHDA, SQIVND (reference sequence). The CDR3 region has the DNA TGTGCCAGTAGTCCGGGACTAGCGGGAGATAGCTCCTACGAGCAGTACTTC. Translating it yields CASSPGLAGDSSYEQYF.

The chain carries TRBV19 and TRBJ2-5; D is unresolved. The J call may be incorrect, as the DNA end agrees better with TRBJ2-7. The CDR3 runs 14 residues. CDR1 and CDR2 (germline): LNHDA, SQIVND (reference sequence). CDR3 nucleotide sequence: TGTGCCAGTAGTATAGGTGGCAGAAACTACGAGCAGTACTTC. Its protein is CASSIGGRNYEQYF.

This clone was counted between two and nine times. J is TRBJ1-2 and V is TRBV5-8, with D perhaps TRBD1 (6 bases). The CDR3 runs 13 residues. Trimming took off 4 bases at V and 8 bases at J, with 15 bases between the two ends. Germline V gene data show CDR1 as SGHTS and CDR2 as YDEGEE. CDR3 bases: TGTGCCAGCAGCCTTACCAACAGGGCCGGCTACACCTTC. It translates to CASSLTNRAGYTF.

The J gene is TRBJ2-6, the V gene TRBV5-1; 9 bases align to TRBD1. The CDR3 is 19 amino acids. Germline values: CDR1 SGHRS, CDR2 YFSETQ. Germline trimming cut 3 bases from V and 1 base from J; bases unmatched to any gene: 11. The CDR3 region is CASSSTPGTGTSGANVLTF. The CDR3, as DNA: TGCGCCAGCAGCTCTACTCCCGGGACAGGGACGTCTGGGGCCAACGTCCTGACTTTC.

The CDR3 is CASSQGASSYNEQFF. CDR3 coding DNA: TGTGCCAGCAGCCAAGGTGCTAGCTCCTACAATGAGCAGTTCTTC. This chain joins TRBV16 and TRBJ2-1; D unresolved. Looked up from germline, CDR1 is KGHSY and CDR2 is FQNENV. V was clipped by 2 bases and J by 0 bases, with 8 bases between them. This CDR3 spans 15 amino acids.

This clone was seen more than once but under ten times. The V and J genes are TRBV6-5 and TRBJ1-1, with no clear D. The germline V and J ends were trimmed by 0 bases and 4 bases, with 9 bases remaining between them. Germline lookup yields CDR1 MNHEY and CDR2 SVGAGI. The CDR3 consists of 14 residues. The CDR3 spells CASSYSSWSTEAFF. The CDR3 bases are TGTGCCAGCAGTTACTCGAGTTGGAGCACTGAAGCTTTCTTT.

This clone was counted a few times. The genes are TRBV28 and TRBJ2-7; unclear D gene. V was shortened by 6 bases and J by 6 bases, with 18 bases between the two germline ends. The CDR3 consists of 14 residues. The germline V gene encodes CDR1 MDHEN and CDR2 SYDVKM. CDR3 nucleotide sequence: TGTGCCAGCAGGTGGAGTGGCGCAGTTAGCGAGCAGTACTTC. Its protein product is CASRWSGAVSEQYF. The whole variable domain, remainder taken from reference TRBV28 and TRBJ2-7, is DVKVTQSSRYLVKRTGEKVFLECVQDMDHENMFWYRQDPGLGLRLIYFSYDVKMKEKGDIPEGYSVSREKKERFSLILESASTNQTSMYLCASRWSGAVSEQYFGPGTRLTVT.

This chain joins TRBV7-6 and TRBJ2-3; possibly TRBD2 for D (6 bases). Trimming removed 5 bases at V and 4 bases at J, with 19 bases between. The CDR3 totals 16 residues. CDR1 and CDR2 from the germline V gene are SGHVS and FNYEAQ. CDR3 coding DNA: TGTGCCAGCAGCCCCCTTGGGGGGAGAGGCCCAGATACGCAGTATTTT. Protein: CASSPLGGRGPDTQYF. The entire variable domain, with the rest obtained from reference TRBV7-6 and TRBJ2-3, is as follows: GAGVSQSPRYKVTKRGQDVALRCDPISGHVSLYWYRQALGQGPEFLTYFNYEAQQDKSGLPNDRFSAERPEGSISTLTIQRTEQRDSAMYRCASSPLGGRGPDTQYFGPGTRLTVL.

The gene calls are TRBV7-9 and TRBJ1-2, with TRBD1 matching 8 bases. The junction had 7 bases not matched to a gene; V was cut back by 5 bases and J by 5 bases. Germline lookup yields CDR1 SEHNR and CDR2 FQNEAQ (reference sequence). CDR3 size: 14 residues. CDR3 sequence (DNA): TGTGCCAGCAGCCCCGGACAGGGAGATTATGGCTACACCTTC. As protein: CASSPGQGDYGYTF.

This chain connects TRBV5-1 to TRBJ2-7, with 8 nucleotides matching TRBD2. The germline CDR1 and CDR2 sequences are SGHRS and YFSETQ. V was clipped by 2 bases and J by 5 bases; unmatched bases: 9. The CDR3 has 15 amino acids. CDR3: CASSLQAGEVHEQYF. In DNA, the CDR3 is TGCGCCAGCAGCTTACAAGCGGGAGAGGTCCACGAGCAGTACTTC.

The chain carries TRBV5-1 and TRBJ1-1, with a weak D call TRBD1 (5 bases). V shed 4 bases and J shed 5 bases, with 18 bases lying between them. This CDR3 has 15 residues. Germline V gives CDR1 SGHRS, CDR2 YFSETQ. CDR3 DNA: TGCGCCAGCAGCGCGGGGTGGGGGTTTGGGACTGAAGCTTTCTTT. Protein sequence: CASSAGWGFGTEAFF.

The chain recombines TRBV2 with TRBJ1-1; 9 positions agree with TRBD1. The V and J ends lost 6 bases and 6 bases, in that order; junction bases with no gene match: 11. This CDR3 has 15 amino acids. Germline values: CDR1 SNHLY, CDR2 FYNNEI. The CDR3 DNA sequence: TGTGCCAGCAGCTCATCCGGGACAGGGTATCCTGAAGCTTTCTTT. As protein: CASSSSGTGYPEAFF.

In its sample, this clone was seen once. The DNA of the CDR3 is TGTGCCATCAGTGTAGACAGGGGTGACTGGGCTTTCTTT. It is translated as CAISVDRGDWAFF. The rearrangement links TRBV10-3 to TRBJ1-1; 8 bases are a match to TRBD1. The V gene end was trimmed by 4 bases and the J gene end by 11 bases; junction bases not matched to a gene: 9. This CDR3 contains 13 residues. CDR1 is ENHRY and CDR2 is SYGVKD in the germline V gene.

The chain is built from TRBV19 and TRBJ2-3; D is unclear. This CDR3 region has 14 residues. Germline V gene sequence: CDR1 LNHDA, CDR2 SQIVND (reference sequence). Trimming took off 4 bases at V and 1 base at J, with 9 bases between the two ends. The CDR3 bases are TGTGCCAGTAGTACTGGCACGCGCACAGATACGCAGTATTTT. Its protein is CASSTGTRTDTQYF.

This clone is judged medium-sized. The rearrangement links TRBV5-4 to TRBJ1-1; 8 nucleotides line up with TRBD1. Germline V gives CDR1 SGHNT, CDR2 YYREEE (reference sequence). The V gene end was trimmed by 3 bases and the J gene end by 5 bases; junction bases not matched to a gene: 6. This CDR3 comprises 14 residues. CDR3 DNA: TGTGCCAGCAGCTCCCTGGACAGGGATACTGAAGCTTTCTTT. Translated, it gives CASSSLDRDTEAFF.